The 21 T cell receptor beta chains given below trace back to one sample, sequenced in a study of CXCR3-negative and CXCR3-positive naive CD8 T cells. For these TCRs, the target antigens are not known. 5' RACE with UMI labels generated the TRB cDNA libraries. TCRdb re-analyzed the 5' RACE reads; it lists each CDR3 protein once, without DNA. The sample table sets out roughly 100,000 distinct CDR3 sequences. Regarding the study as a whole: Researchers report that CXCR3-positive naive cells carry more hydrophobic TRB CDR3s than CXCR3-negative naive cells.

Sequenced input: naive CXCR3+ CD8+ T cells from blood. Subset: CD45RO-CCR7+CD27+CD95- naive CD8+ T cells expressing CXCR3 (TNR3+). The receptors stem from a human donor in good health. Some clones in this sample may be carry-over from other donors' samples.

CDR3 residues: CASSLNFGGDRETQYF. The chain uses TRBV7-3 and TRBJ2-5; the D call from TCRdb, TRBD2, cannot be confirmed without DNA. The CDR3 loop spans 16 amino acids. Germline CDR1 SGHTA, CDR2 FQGTGA. The variable domain in full, completed from reference TRBV7-3 and TRBJ2-5, reads GAGVSQTPSNKVTEKGKYVELRCDPISGHTALYWYRQSLGQGPEFLIYFQGTGAADDSGLPNDRFFAVRPEGSVSTLKIQRTERGDSAVYLCASSLNFGGDRETQYFGPGTRLLVL.

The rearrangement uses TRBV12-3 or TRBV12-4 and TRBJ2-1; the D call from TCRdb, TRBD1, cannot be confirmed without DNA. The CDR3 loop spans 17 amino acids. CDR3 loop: CASSLVNPGQVWDEQFF.

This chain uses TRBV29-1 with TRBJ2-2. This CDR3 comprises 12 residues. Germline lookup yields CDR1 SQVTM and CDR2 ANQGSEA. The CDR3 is CSVERITGELFF.

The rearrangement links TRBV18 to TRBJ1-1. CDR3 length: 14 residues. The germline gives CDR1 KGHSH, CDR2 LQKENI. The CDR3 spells CASSPGGAGTEAFF.

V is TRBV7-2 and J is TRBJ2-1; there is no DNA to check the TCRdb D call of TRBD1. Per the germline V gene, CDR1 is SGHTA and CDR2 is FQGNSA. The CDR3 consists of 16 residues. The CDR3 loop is CASSTIGGSSYNEQFF.

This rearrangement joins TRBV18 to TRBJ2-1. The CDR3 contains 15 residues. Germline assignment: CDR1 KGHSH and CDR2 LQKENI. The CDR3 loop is CASSPYGGPYNEQFF.

The chain's CDR3 is CSVVTERSTIYF. The chain employs TRBV29-1 and TRBJ1-3. The CDR3 is made up of 12 amino acids. CDR1 and CDR2 (germline): SQVTM, ANQGSEA.

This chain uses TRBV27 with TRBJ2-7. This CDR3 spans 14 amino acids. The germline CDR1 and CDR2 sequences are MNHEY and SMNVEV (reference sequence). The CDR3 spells CASSSYLGSYEQYF.

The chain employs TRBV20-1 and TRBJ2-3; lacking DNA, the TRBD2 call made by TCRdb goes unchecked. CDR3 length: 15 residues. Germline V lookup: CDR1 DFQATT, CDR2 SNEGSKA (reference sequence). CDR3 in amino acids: CSASGWTSGTDTQYF.

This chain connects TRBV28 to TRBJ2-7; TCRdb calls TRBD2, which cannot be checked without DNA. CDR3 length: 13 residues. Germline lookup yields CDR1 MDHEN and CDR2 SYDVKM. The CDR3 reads CASSGLPSYEQYF.

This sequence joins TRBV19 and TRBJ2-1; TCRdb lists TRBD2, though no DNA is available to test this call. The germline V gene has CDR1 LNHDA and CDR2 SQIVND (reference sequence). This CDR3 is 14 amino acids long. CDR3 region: CASSKGTEGNEQFF.

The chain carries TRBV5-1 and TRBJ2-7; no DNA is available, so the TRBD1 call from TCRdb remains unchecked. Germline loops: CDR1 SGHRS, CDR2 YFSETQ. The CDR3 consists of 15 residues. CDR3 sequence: CASGPRAQPGDEQYF.

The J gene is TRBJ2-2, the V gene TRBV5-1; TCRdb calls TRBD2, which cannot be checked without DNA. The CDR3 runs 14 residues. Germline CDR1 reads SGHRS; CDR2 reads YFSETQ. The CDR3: CASSPGLMDGELFF.

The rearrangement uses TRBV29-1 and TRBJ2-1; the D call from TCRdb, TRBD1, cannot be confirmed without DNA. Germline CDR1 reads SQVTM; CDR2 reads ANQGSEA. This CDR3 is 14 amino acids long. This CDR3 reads CSVDWGAGNGEQFF.

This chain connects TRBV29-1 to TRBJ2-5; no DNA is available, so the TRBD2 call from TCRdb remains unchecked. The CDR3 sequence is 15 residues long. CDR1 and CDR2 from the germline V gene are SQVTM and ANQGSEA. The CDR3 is CSALEAGVAEETQYF.

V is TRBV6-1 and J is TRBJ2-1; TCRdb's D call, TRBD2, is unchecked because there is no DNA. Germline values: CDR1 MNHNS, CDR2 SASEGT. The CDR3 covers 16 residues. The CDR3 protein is CASSGLVWSPRYEQFF.

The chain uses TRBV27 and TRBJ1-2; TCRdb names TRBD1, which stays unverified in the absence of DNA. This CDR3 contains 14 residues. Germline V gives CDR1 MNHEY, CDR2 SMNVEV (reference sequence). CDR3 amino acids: CASSLSGQSYGYTF.

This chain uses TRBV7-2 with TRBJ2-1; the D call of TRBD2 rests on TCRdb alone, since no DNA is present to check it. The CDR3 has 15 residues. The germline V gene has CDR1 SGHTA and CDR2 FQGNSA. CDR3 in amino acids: CASSQLAGGPGEQFF.

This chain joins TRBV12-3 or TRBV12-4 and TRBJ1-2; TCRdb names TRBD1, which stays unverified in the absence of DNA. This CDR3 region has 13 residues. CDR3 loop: CASSWTENYGYTF.

CDR3 sequence: CSVEDGTSGGNQETQYF. The chain carries TRBV29-1 and TRBJ2-5; TCRdb's D call of TRBD2 is untestable without DNA. CDR3 length: 17 residues. Germline lookup yields CDR1 SQVTM and CDR2 ANQGSEA. Supplemented by reference TRBV29-1 and TRBJ2-5, the full variable domain reads SAVISQKPSRDICQRGTSLTIQCQVDSQVTMMFWYRQQPGQSLTLIATANQGSEATYESGFVIDKFPISRPNLTFSTLTVSNMSPEDSSIYLCSVEDGTSGGNQETQYFGPGTRLLVL.

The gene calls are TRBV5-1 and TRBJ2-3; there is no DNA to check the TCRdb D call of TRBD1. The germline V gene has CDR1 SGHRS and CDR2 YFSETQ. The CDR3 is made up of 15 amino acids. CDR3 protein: CASSLVAGATDTQYF.